The text below deals with one TCR beta chain. Its antigen is not known. Repertoires were generated with immunoSEQ multiplex PCR, while TCRdb's copy carries only in-frame clones and drops some. The table shows around 120,000 clones, with over 80% occurring only once. This entry is derived from a study of T cell responses to AZD1222 COVID-19 vaccine. The study's findings and limits: Clonal diversity was possibly underestimated, and white British individuals and females predominated among donors. None of the repertoires were sampled until the peak T cell response had passed. Close to half of spike-specific TCRs reportedly recognize unmutated variant regions. Recipients of AZD1222 seropositive at baseline numbered only 5 or 6.

Sequencing was performed on peripheral blood, taken on day 0 of AZD1222 vaccination. The sequence came from an adult in good health.

CDR3 nucleotide sequence: TGTGCCAGCAGCCTACTAGCGGGAGCTTACAATGAGCAGTTCTTC. Amino acid sequence: CASSLLAGAYNEQFF. This rearrangement joins TRBV13 to TRBJ2-1, with 11 positions matching TRBD2. With 5 bases clipped from V and 4 bases from J, the junction kept 4 bases outside the gene matches. The CDR3 is 15 amino acids. Germline CDR1 is PRHDT and CDR2 is FYEKMQ (reference sequence).